This T cell receptor beta chain was retrieved from a study of vaccination and CD4 T cells after COVID-19. The treatment denotes: roughly ten-day PBMC culture with coronavirus spike peptide pools or control peptides (ViraFEST assay). V shed 6 bases, J shed 6 bases, and the junction held 10 bases outside the gene matches. In germline, CDR1 is SGHTA, CDR2 FQGNSA. The CDR3 sequence is 14 residues long. Cultured CD4+ T-cell DNA underwent Oncomine TCR Beta short-read sequencing. TCRdb ran MiXCR on the PCR reads and lists one entry per CDR3 protein. Seen here are some 15,000 distinct CDR3 sequences, 40% to 55% observed once, and the top ten hold 15% to 20%. This clonotype was counted between two and nine times. Antigen unknown.

The sequence derives from a human donor who had recovered from COVID-19. The gene calls are TRBV7-2 and TRBJ1-1, with 7 bases aligning to TRBD1. The source was CD4+ T cells from blood, cultured in vitro, collected before SARS-CoV-2 vaccination. The CDR3 spells CASRLDRANAEAFF. DNA for the CDR3: TGTGCCAGCAGACTAGACAGGGCCAACGCTGAAGCTTTCTTT.